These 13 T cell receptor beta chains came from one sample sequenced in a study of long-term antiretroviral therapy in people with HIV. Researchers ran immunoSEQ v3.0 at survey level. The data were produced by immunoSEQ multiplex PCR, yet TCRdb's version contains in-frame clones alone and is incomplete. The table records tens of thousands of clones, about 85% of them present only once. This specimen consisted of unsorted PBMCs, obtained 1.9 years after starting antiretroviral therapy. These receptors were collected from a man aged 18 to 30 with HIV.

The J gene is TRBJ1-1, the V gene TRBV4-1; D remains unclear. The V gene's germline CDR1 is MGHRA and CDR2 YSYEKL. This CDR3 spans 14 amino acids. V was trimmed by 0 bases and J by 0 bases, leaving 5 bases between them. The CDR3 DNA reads TGCGCCAGCAGCCAAGATCGGGTGAACACTGAAGCTTTCTTT. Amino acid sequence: CASSQDRVNTEAFF.

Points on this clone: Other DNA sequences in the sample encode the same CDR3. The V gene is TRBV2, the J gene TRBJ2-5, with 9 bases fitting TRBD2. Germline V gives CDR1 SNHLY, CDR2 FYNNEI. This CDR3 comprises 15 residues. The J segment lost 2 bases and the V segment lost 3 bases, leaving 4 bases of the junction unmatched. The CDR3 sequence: CASSDSGGLQETQYF. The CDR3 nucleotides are TGTGCCAGCAGTGATAGCGGGGGACTACAAGAGACCCAGTACTTC. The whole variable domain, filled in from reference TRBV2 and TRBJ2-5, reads EPEVTQTPSHQVTQMGQEVILRCVPISNHLYFYWYRQILGQKVEFLVSFYNNEISEKSEIFDDQFSVERPDGSNFTLKIRSTKLEDSAMYFCASSDSGGLQETQYFGPGTRLLVL.

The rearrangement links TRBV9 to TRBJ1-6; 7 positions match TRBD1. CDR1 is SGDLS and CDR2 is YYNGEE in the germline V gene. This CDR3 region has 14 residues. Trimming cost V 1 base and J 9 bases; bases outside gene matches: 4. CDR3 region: CASSVQGGTSPLHF. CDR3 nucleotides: TGTGCCAGCAGCGTACAGGGGGGGACTTCACCCCTCCACTTT.

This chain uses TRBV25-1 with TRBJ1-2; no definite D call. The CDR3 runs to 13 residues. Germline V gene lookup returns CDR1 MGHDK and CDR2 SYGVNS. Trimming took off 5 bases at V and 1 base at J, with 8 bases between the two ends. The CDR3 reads CASSPGDNYGYTF. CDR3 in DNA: TGTGCCAGCAGTCCCGGAGATAACTATGGCTACACCTTC.

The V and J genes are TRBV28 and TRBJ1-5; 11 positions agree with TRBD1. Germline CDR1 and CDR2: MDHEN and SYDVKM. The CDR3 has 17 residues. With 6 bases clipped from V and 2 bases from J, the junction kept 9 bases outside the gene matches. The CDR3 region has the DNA TGTGCCAGCAGCCGGGACAGGGGGGGGTCGGGCAATCAGCCCCAGCATTTT. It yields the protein CASSRDRGGSGNQPQHF.

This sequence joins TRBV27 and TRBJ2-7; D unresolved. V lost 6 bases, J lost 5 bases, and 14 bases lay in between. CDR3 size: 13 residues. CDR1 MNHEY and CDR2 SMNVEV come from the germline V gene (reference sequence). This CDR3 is CASSSKGSHEQYF. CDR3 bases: TGTGCCAGCAGCTCAAAGGGTTCCCACGAGCAGTACTTC.

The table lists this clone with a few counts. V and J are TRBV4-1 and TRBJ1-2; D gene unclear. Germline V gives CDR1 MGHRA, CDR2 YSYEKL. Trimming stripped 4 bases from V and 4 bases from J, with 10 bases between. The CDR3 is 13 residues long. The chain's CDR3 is CASSPGHFYGYTF. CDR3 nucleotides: TGCGCCAGCAGCCCCGGCCACTTCTATGGCTACACCTTC.

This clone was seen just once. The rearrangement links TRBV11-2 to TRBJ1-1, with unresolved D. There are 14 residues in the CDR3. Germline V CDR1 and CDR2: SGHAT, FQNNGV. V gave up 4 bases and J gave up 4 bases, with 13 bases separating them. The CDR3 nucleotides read TGTGCCAGCAGCTCAGTTTGGAAGAGCACTGAAGCTTTCTTT. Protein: CASSSVWKSTEAFF.

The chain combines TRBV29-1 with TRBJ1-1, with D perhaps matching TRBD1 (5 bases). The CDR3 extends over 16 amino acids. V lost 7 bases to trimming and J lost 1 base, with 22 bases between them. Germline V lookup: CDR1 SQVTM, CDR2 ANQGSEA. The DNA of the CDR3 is TGCAGCGCCACGGTCGGGAGGACCGGGGCGAACACTGAAGCTTTCTTT. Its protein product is CSATVGRTGANTEAFF.

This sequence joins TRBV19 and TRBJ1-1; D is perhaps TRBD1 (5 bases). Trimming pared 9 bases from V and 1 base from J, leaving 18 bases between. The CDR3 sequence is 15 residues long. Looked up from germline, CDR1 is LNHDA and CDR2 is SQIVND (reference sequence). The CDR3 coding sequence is TGTGCCAGCAGACCTGGGACGGGGGAGAACACTGAAGCTTTCTTT. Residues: CASRPGTGENTEAFF.

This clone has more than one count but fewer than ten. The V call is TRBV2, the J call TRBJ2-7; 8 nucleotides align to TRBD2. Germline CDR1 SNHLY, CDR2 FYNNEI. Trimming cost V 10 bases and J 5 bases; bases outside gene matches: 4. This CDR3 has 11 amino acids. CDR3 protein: CATELADEQYF. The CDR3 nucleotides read TGTGCCACCGAACTAGCGGACGAGCAGTACTTC.

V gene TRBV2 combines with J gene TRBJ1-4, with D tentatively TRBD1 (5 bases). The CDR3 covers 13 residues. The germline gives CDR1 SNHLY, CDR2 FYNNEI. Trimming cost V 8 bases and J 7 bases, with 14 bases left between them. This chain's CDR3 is CASGGVLVEKLFF. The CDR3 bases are TGTGCCAGCGGGGGGGTTCTGGTTGAAAAACTGTTTTTT.

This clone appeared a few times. As DNA, the CDR3 is TGCGCCAGCGGAGTATCAGCTAACAATGAGCAGTTCTTC. It yields the protein CASGVSANNEQFF. This rearrangement joins TRBV10-2 to TRBJ2-1, with D uncertain. Per germline, CDR1 WSHSY and CDR2 SAAADI. This CDR3 comprises 13 residues. V was shortened by 8 bases and J by 5 bases, with 13 bases between the two germline ends.